This T cell receptor beta chain emerged from a study of T cell responses to AZD1222 COVID-19 vaccine. General study results and limits: No day 14 peak samples; only post-peak repertoires were characterized. A rise in Spike-specific TCR breadth and depth followed two AZD1222 doses. The donor group comprised mostly white British people and more females; the analysis possibly underestimated clonal diversity.

Clones were sequenced by immunoSEQ multiplex PCR, and TCRdb holds only the in-frame ones, with some missing. The profile shows about 150,000 clones, around 90% of them singletons. Details on this clone: No antigen is known for it.

The CDR3 runs to 12 residues. The ends were cut back, 3 bases at V and 14 bases at J, with 16 bases in the middle. Germline CDR1 is MGHDK and CDR2 is SYGVNS. The material sequenced was peripheral blood, taken on day 0 of AZD1222 vaccination. The TCR comes from an adult in good health. The chain uses TRBV25-1 and TRBJ1-1; maybe TRBD1 (6 bases). CDR3 sequence (DNA): TGTGCCAGCAGTGATCGACAGGTTCTAATGTTCTTT. Translating gives CASSDRQVLMFF.